This T cell receptor (beta chain) is drawn from a study of Graves' ophthalmopathy and Graves' hyperthyroidism. A note on this clonotype: Its antigen is currently unknown.

Scientists amplified the TCR beta CDR3 regions from RNA transcripts. HTBI primers were employed in first-round RT-PCR, then a second-round multiplex PCR followed. MiXCR, applied by TCRdb to the multiplex PCR reads, yields one record per CDR3 protein. Of about 550,000 distinct CDR3 sequences detected, 35% to 45% appear once; the ten largest clones hold 4% to 5%. Points from the study as a whole: Most expanded clonotypes from thyroid (those above 0.001 frequency) were also found in blood.

This CDR3 is built from 14 residues. V was pared by 7 bases and J by 4 bases, with 19 bases between. Germline CDR1 reads SQVTM; CDR2 reads ANQGSEA. This clonotype was obtained from an adult man with Graves' hyperthyroidism. This chain connects TRBV29-1 to TRBJ1-2, with D unclear. The sample taken for sequencing was peripheral blood or thyroid tissue (not recorded which). The CDR3 nucleotides are TGCAGCGCCGAAGATCGAAGGGCTAGCTATGGCTACACCTTC. This sequence encodes CSAEDRRASYGYTF.